Ten or more counts support the clone carrying this TCR beta chain. The source material, RNA transcripts, was used to amplify TCR beta CDR3 regions. The study used the HTBI primer set for a first-round RT-PCR of the TCR CDR3. TCRdb re-called the multiplex PCR reads through MiXCR, storing one row per CDR3 protein. This sample has hundreds of thousands of distinct CDR3 sequences, with roughly a sixth found just once. This record belongs to a study of T cells in Graves' hyperthyroidism and ophthalmopathy. The CDR3 is 15 residues long. Deletions cut 3 bases from V and 4 bases from J, with 15 bases between. The germline CDR1 and CDR2 sequences are KGHSH and LQKENI.

V and J are TRBV18 and TRBJ1-1; a weak D match, TRBD1 (6 bases). The source of this sequence is a woman in her 40s with Graves' ophthalmopathy. Sequencing used blood. The CDR3 region is CASSPGSGDITEAFF. The CDR3 coding sequence is TGTGCCAGCTCACCTGGATCAGGGGACATCACTGAAGCTTTCTTT.